This T cell receptor beta chain was recovered during a study of T cells in Graves' hyperthyroidism and ophthalmopathy. The table lists this clonotype with a count of one. A read error may account for a junction end that differs from germline. Germline assignment: CDR1 MNHEY and CDR2 SVGAGI. CDR3 size: 14 residues. Amplification of TCR beta CDR3 regions used RNA as the template. First-round RT-PCR targeting the TCR CDR3 was performed with the HTBI primer set. Via MiXCR, TCRdb re-called the multiplex PCR reads, giving one row per CDR3 protein. The repertoire holds hundreds of thousands of distinct CDR3 sequences, with 35% to 45% as singletons. An absence of ophthalmopathy progression within 18 months meant stable Graves' hyperthyroidism.

Sequencing was carried out using blood. V gene TRBV6-5 combines with J gene TRBJ2-7; D might be TRBD2 (5 bases). This receptor was identified in a man aged 18 to 30 with Graves' hyperthyroidism. CDR3: CARSYSVSSGEQYF. The CDR3, as DNA: TGTGCCCGCAGTTACTCTGTTTCCTCGGGGGAGCAGTACTTC.